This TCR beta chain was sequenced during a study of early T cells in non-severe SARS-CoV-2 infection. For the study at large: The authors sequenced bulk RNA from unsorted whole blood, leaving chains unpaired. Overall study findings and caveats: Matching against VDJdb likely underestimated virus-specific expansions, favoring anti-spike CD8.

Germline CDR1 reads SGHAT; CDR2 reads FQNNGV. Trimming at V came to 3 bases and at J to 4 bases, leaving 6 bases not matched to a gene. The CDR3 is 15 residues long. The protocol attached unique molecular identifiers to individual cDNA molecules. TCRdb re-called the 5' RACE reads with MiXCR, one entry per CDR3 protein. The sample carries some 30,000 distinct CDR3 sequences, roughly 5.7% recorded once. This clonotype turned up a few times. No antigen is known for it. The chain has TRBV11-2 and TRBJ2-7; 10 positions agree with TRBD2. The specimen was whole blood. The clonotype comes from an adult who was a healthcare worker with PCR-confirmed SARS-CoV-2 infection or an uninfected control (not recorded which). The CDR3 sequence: CASSFGASGSYEQYF. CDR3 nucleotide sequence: TGTGCCAGCAGCTTTGGGGCTAGCGGGAGTTACGAGCAGTACTTC.